The 21 T cell receptor beta chains listed next were all sequenced from one sample in a study of T cell responses to AZD1222 COVID-19 vaccine. Sequenced by immunoSEQ multiplex PCR; TCRdb stores in-frame clones only, minus some. Here the sample spans some 150,000 clones, under 95% being singletons. The sequencing here drew on peripheral blood, taken 28 days after the second AZD1222 dose. These receptor sequences come from an adult who received the AZD1222 COVID-19 vaccine.

This clone was recorded only once. The J gene is TRBJ1-4, the V gene TRBV5-6; TRBD1 might be the D (5 bases). The CDR3 spans 17 residues. Germline V gene data show CDR1 as SGHDT and CDR2 as YYEEEE. Trimming shortened V by 1 base and J by 9 bases, and 22 bases separated the two germline ends. CDR3 DNA sequence: TGTGCCAGCAGCTTGTGGGCAGGGATGGGGTCCGCACAAAAACTGTTTTTT. As protein: CASSLWAGMGSAQKLFF.

The chain is built from TRBV19 and TRBJ2-1; 12 positions agree with TRBD2. Germline CDR1 reads LNHDA; CDR2 reads SQIVND (reference sequence). CDR3 length equals 16 residues. Trimming at V came to 6 bases and at J to 4 bases, leaving 7 bases not matched to a gene. The CDR3 spells CASSSPGLAGYNEQFF. The CDR3 nucleotides read TGTGCCAGTAGCAGCCCCGGACTAGCGGGGTACAATGAGCAGTTCTTC.

This chain uses TRBV18 with TRBJ2-7; D is unclear. CDR1 and CDR2 (germline): KGHSH, LQKENI. With 3 bases removed from V and 7 bases from J, the gap between germline ends came to 13 bases. This CDR3 contains 13 residues. The CDR3 loop is CASSPGLVREQYF. The CDR3 region has the DNA TGTGCCAGCTCACCCGGTTTGGTTAGGGAGCAGTACTTC.

DNA for the CDR3: TGTGCCAGCAGTGAAGAGGGTAGCGGGGGCCTTGAGCAGTTCTTC. Protein product: CASSEEGSGGLEQFF. V and J are TRBV6-1 and TRBJ2-1, with 9 bases lining up with TRBD2. The V segment lost 1 base and the J segment 9 bases; nucleotides outside the gene matches: 7. The germline V gene encodes CDR1 MNHNS and CDR2 SASEGT. The length of the CDR3 is 15 residues.

The chain is built from TRBV4-1 and TRBJ1-1; weak D call: TRBD1 (5 bases). The CDR3 has 14 residues. The germline V and J ends were trimmed by 1 base and 4 bases, with 10 bases remaining between them. The V gene's germline CDR1 is MGHRA and CDR2 YSYEKL. In DNA, the CDR3 is TGCGCCAGCAGCCAAGCTGGGGGGGGCACTGAAGCTTTCTTT. Translated: CASSQAGGGTEAFF.

The chain links TRBV15 to TRBJ1-2, with D possibly matching TRBD1 (6 bases). This CDR3 has 15 amino acids. Trimming took 5 bases from V and 4 from J, leaving 17 bases between them. The germline gives CDR1 LNHNV, CDR2 YYDKDF (reference sequence). This CDR3 is CATSGSGASTYGYTF. In DNA, the CDR3 is TGTGCCACCAGCGGTTCAGGGGCCAGCACCTATGGCTACACCTTC.

The table lists this clone with a count of one. This chain uses TRBV4-2 with TRBJ1-5, with D perhaps matching TRBD1 (6 bases). The germline gives CDR1 LGHNA, CDR2 YNFKEQ. V lost 0 bases and J lost 4, with 10 bases in between. The CDR3 is 15 amino acids. The CDR3 reads CASSQDRGPNQPQHF. In DNA, the CDR3 is TGTGCCAGCAGCCAAGACAGGGGCCCAAATCAGCCCCAGCATTTT.

The chain couples TRBV18 to TRBJ1-2; no reliable D call. The CDR3 sequence is 13 residues long. The V end was cut by 5 bases, the J end by 2 bases, with 9 bases between. Germline CDR1 is KGHSH and CDR2 is LQKENI. The CDR3 coding sequence is TGTGCCAGCTCAGACGGGCAAAACTATGGCTACACCTTC. Its translation: CASSDGQNYGYTF. The complete variable domain, with remaining parts taken from reference TRBV18 and TRBJ1-2, reads NAGVMQNPRHLVRRRGQEARLRCSPMKGHSHVYWYRQLPEEGLKFMVYLQKENIIDESGMPKERFSAEFPKEGPSILRIQQVVRGDSAAYFCASSDGQNYGYTFGSGTRLTVV.

The J gene is TRBJ1-4, the V gene TRBV6-5; 8 nucleotides line up with TRBD1. Trimming at V came to 7 bases and at J to 8 bases, leaving 9 bases not matched to a gene. CDR3 size: 14 residues. In germline, CDR1 is MNHEY, CDR2 SVGAGI. CDR3 sequence reads: CASNGRGLGEKLFF. CDR3 nucleotide sequence: TGTGCCAGCAACGGCAGGGGGCTCGGAGAAAAACTGTTTTTT.

This rearrangement joins TRBV13 to TRBJ2-2, with no clear D. CDR1 and CDR2 (germline): PRHDT, FYEKMQ (reference sequence). Trimming took 8 bases from V and 6 from J, leaving 19 bases between them. The CDR3 length is 15 residues. The CDR3 sequence: CASESATGQAGELFF. For the CDR3, the DNA is TGTGCCAGCGAATCCGCAACCGGGCAGGCCGGGGAGCTGTTTTTT. Full variable domain (rest looked up from reference TRBV13 and TRBJ2-2): AAGVIQSPRHLIKEKRETATLKCYPIPRHDTVYWYQQGPGQDPQFLISFYEKMQSDKGSIPDRFSAQQFSDYHSELNMSSLELGDSALYFCASESATGQAGELFFGEGSRLTVL.

The rearrangement uses TRBV7-8 and TRBJ1-5; D perhaps matches TRBD1 (6 bases). With 0 bases removed from V and 8 bases from J, the gap between germline ends came to 20 bases. This CDR3 contains 17 residues. CDR1 SGHVS and CDR2 FQNEAQ come from the germline V gene. CDR3 amino acids: CASSLAGITGSKEPQHF. Here the CDR3 DNA reads TGTGCCAGCAGCTTAGCCGGGATTACAGGGTCGAAGGAGCCCCAGCATTTT.

This chain joins TRBV4-2 and TRBJ1-2; D is unclear. V gave up 0 bases and J gave up 2 bases, with 4 bases separating them. There are 13 residues in the CDR3. CDR1 and CDR2 (germline): LGHNA, YNFKEQ. The DNA for the CDR3 is TGTGCCAGCAGCCAAGAATGGAACTATGGCTACACCTTC. Encoded protein: CASSQEWNYGYTF.

This chain links TRBV7-3 with TRBJ2-3, with 8 bases aligning to TRBD2. This CDR3 spans 13 amino acids. Germline V CDR1 and CDR2: SGHTA, FQGTGA. J was trimmed by 3 bases and V by 5 bases; bases with no gene match: 1. This CDR3 reads CASSRGGTDTQYF. CDR3 bases: TGTGCCAGCAGCCGGGGGGGTACAGATACGCAGTATTTT.

V usage is TRBV7-9 and J usage is TRBJ2-2; TRBD2 might be the D (6 bases). V lost 5 bases, J lost 3 bases, and 13 bases lay in between. Germline V gene sequence: CDR1 SEHNR, CDR2 FQNEAQ (reference sequence). The CDR3 sequence is 15 residues long. The CDR3 coding sequence is TGTGCCAGCAGCCCAAAGGGACTTTACACCGGGGAGCTGTTTTTT. Its protein is CASSPKGLYTGELFF.

The chain is built from TRBV29-1 and TRBJ2-7; 10 nucleotides agree with TRBD1. CDR3 size: 13 residues. With V trimmed by 7 bases and J by 1 base, 4 bases remained unmatched. The germline CDR1 and CDR2 sequences are SQVTM and ANQGSEA. CDR3 bases: TGCAGCGCCGGGACAGGGGCGTCCTACGAGCAGTACTTC. Translating gives CSAGTGASYEQYF.

The J gene is TRBJ1-6, the V gene TRBV6-1; 8 positions agree with TRBD1. J lost 7 bases, V lost 2 bases, and 4 bases had no gene match. This CDR3 is 15 amino acids long. Germline lookup yields CDR1 MNHNS and CDR2 SASEGT. CDR3 amino acids: CASSEYAGGNSPLHF. The CDR3 nucleotides read TGTGCCAGCAGTGAATACGCAGGGGGCAATTCACCCCTCCACTTT.

This chain links TRBV19 with TRBJ2-2; no clear D. The CDR3 loop spans 16 amino acids. V was pared by 5 bases and J by 0 bases, with 13 bases between. Germline CDR1 is LNHDA and CDR2 is SQIVND (reference sequence). For the CDR3, the DNA is TGTGCCAGTAGTTCCCTCGCTGGGTCGAACACCGGGGAGCTGTTTTTT. Translating gives CASSSLAGSNTGELFF.

The rearrangement uses TRBV11-2 and TRBJ2-1; D may be TRBD2 (6 bases). The V gene lost 0 bases and the J gene lost 3 bases, with 18 bases spanning the gap. Germline V gene lookup returns CDR1 SGHAT and CDR2 FQNNGV. The CDR3 covers 18 residues. The CDR3 bases are TGTGCCAGCAGCTTAGATCGTGTGTTCCGGGGACTCTACAATGAGCAGTTCTTC. Amino acid sequence: CASSLDRVFRGLYNEQFF.

The table lists this clone with a count of one. This chain connects TRBV4-2 to TRBJ2-5; 15 bases align to TRBD2. The germline V gene has CDR1 LGHNA and CDR2 YNFKEQ. The CDR3 runs to 16 residues. J was trimmed by 2 bases and V by 3 bases; bases with no gene match: 1. The CDR3 DNA reads TGTGCCAGCAGCCACGGACTAGCGGGGGGGCAAGAGACCCAGTACTTC. As protein: CASSHGLAGGQETQYF.

V and J are TRBV11-1 and TRBJ2-7; 8 bases fit TRBD1. The germline gives CDR1 SGHAT, CDR2 FQDESV (reference sequence). The CDR3 contains 14 residues. The V gene end was trimmed by 6 bases and the J gene end by 2 bases; junction bases not matched to a gene: 6. The CDR3 loop reads CASSPGRGPYEQYF. CDR3 sequence (DNA): TGTGCCAGCAGTCCCGGCAGGGGGCCCTACGAGCAGTACTTC.

The chain has TRBV29-1 and TRBJ1-2; D gene unclear. Germline lookup yields CDR1 SQVTM and CDR2 ANQGSEA. Trimming took off 4 bases at V and 2 bases at J, with 8 bases between the two ends. CDR3 length equals 12 residues. CDR3 sequence (DNA): TGCAGCGTTGTGGGAGGGAACTATGGCTACACCTTC. Protein: CSVVGGNYGYTF.